This T cell receptor beta chain was captured by sequencing in a study of cytomegalovirus exposure and HLA in healthy donors. The PCR employed 60 Vbeta primers together with 13 Jbeta primers. TCRdb's table, derived via immunoSEQ multiplex PCR, lists solely in-frame clones and lacks some. The data show about 160,000 clones, roughly 76% seen once. A word on this clone: Antigen unknown.

Trimming took off 4 bases at V and 1 base at J, with 13 bases between the two ends. The CDR3 length is 15 residues. The V gene's germline CDR1 is SNHLY and CDR2 FYNNEI. General study findings and limits: Some V segments (TRBV6-2 and TRBV6-3 among them) were excluded as indistinguishable.

While unrecorded immune exposures were likely, the donors were nominally healthy when sampled. This clonotype originated in a man between 60 and 75 years old in good health and CMV-seronegative. Sequencing used PBMCs. The chain carries TRBV2 and TRBJ1-1; TRBD1 is a possible D gene (6 bases). The CDR3 region has the DNA TGTGCCAGCAGTGCCTCGGAACAGGGGAACACTGAAGCTTTCTTT. This translates into CASSASEQGNTEAFF.